A selection of T cell receptor beta chains follows, all from one sample in a study of T cells in Graves' hyperthyroidism and ophthalmopathy. TCRdb recomputed calls from the multiplex PCR reads with MiXCR, one row per CDR3 protein. The data hold hundreds of thousands of distinct CDR3 sequences, with under 15% observed a single time. Sequencing was carried out using blood. These receptor sequences come from a woman aged 25-40 years with Graves' hyperthyroidism. Both conserved end residues are part of each CDR3. The D gene is left open where the match is weak. Clone size is shown for a subset of rows, as once, few, many or a class of expanded clone.

CDR3	DNA	D	size	V	J
CASSLDFPDTQYF	TGTGCCAGCAGTTTAGACTTCCCAGATACGCAGTATTTT	-	-	TRBV12-3/TRBV12-4	TRBJ2-3
CASSQGQRHTGELFF	TGCGCCAGCAGCCAGGGACAGCGGCACACCGGGGAGCTGTTTTTT	TRBD1	-	TRBV5-1	TRBJ2-2
CASSMSDGTYEQYF	TGTGCCAGTAGTATGTCCGACGGTACCTACGAGCAGTACTTC	-	-	TRBV19	TRBJ2-7
CASSQIEGGQGYEQYF	TGCGCCAGCAGCCAAATAGAAGGGGGACAGGGCTACGAGCAGTACTTC	TRBD1	-	TRBV4-1	TRBJ2-7
CASSLVVRGTNLNQPQHF	TGTGCCAGCAGTTTAGTTGTGAGAGGGACCAACCTCAATCAGCCCCAGCATTTT	-	many	TRBV12-3/TRBV12-4	TRBJ1-5
CATGRAAGELFF	TGTGCCACCGGCAGGGCAGCCGGGGAGCTGTTTTTT	-	few	TRBV24-1	TRBJ2-2
CSALSGREQYYLTDTQYF	TGCAGTGCTCTTAGCGGGAGAGAACAGTATTACCTCACAGATACGCAGTATTTT	TRBD2	many	TRBV20-1	TRBJ2-3
CASSPGGQGLNTGELFF	TGCGCCAGCAGCCCTGGGGGACAGGGACTTAACACCGGGGAGCTGTTTTTT	TRBD1	-	TRBV4-1	TRBJ2-2
CASSSSLATNEKLFF	TGTGCCAGCAGTTCATCACTTGCAACTAATGAAAAACTGTTTTTT	-	many	TRBV28	TRBJ1-4
CASSDPRWAGGEETQYF	TGTGCCAGTAGTGACCCCCGGTGGGCCGGAGGGGAAGAGACCCAGTACTTC	-	once	TRBV19	TRBJ2-5
CASSLGLVDFQPQHF	TGCGCCAGCAGCCTGGGGTTGGTAGATTTTCAGCCCCAGCATTTT	-	few	TRBV4-1	TRBJ1-5
CAWNRRVGYEQYF	TGTGCCTGGAATCGCAGGGTAGGCTACGAGCAGTACTTC	-	-	TRBV30	TRBJ2-7
CASSPGTGPTDTQYF	TGTGCCAGCAGTCCCGGGACAGGGCCCACAGATACGCAGTATTTT	TRBD1	-	TRBV2	TRBJ2-3
CSASSRDRGRNEQFF	TGCAGCGCCTCCAGCCGGGACAGGGGGCGGAATGAGCAGTTCTTC	TRBD1	few	TRBV29-1	TRBJ2-1
CASSQVGRSNTGELFF	TGCGCCAGCAGCCAAGTTGGGCGATCGAACACCGGGGAGCTGTTTTTT	-	-	TRBV4-1	TRBJ2-2
CAIGRFGSYEQYF	TGTGCCATCGGGCGTTTCGGGAGCTACGAGCAGTACTTC	-	many	TRBV27	TRBJ2-7
CSAGYHNSPLHF	TGCAGCGCCGGGTACCATAATTCACCCCTCCACTTT	-	few	TRBV29-1	TRBJ1-6
CASTLDGSYEQYF	TGTGCCAGCACCTTGGACGGGTCCTACGAGCAGTACTTC	-	many	TRBV12-3/TRBV12-4	TRBJ2-7
CASSINWGGSEAFF	TGTGCCAGTAGTATAAATTGGGGAGGATCTGAAGCTTTCTTT	-	-	TRBV19	TRBJ1-1
CAISESRQYNEQFF	TGTGCCATCAGTGAGTCTCGGCAATACAATGAGCAGTTCTTC	-	few	TRBV10-3	TRBJ2-1
CAWRSGGAGYTF	TGTGCCTGGAGGTCGGGAGGGGCCGGCTACACCTTC	-	many	TRBV30	TRBJ1-2
CASSPPSGTEETQYF	TGTGCCAGCTCACCACCGAGTGGCACCGAAGAGACCCAGTACTTC	-	many	TRBV18	TRBJ2-5
CASSYFVTGGIYEQYF	TGTGCCAGCAGTTACTTTGTAACGGGCGGGATTTACGAGCAGTACTTC	-	many	TRBV6-5	TRBJ2-7
CASGGTGRYEQYF	TGCGCCAGCGGCGGGACAGGGCGATACGAGCAGTACTTC	TRBD1	-	TRBV5-1	TRBJ2-7
CASSPGQSNQPQHF	TGTGCCAGCTCCCCGGGACAGAGCAATCAGCCCCAGCATTTT	TRBD1	many	TRBV18	TRBJ1-5
CASSLSGAGNTIYF	TGTGCCAGCAGCCTGTCAGGGGCTGGAAACACCATATATTTT	-	few	TRBV7-2	TRBJ1-3
CASSTPEDPYNEQFF	TGTGCCAGCAGCACACCGGAGGATCCCTACAATGAGCAGTTCTTC	-	-	TRBV9	TRBJ2-1
CASGVTYEQYF	TGTGCCAGCGGTGTTACCTACGAGCAGTACTTC	-	-	TRBV11-2	TRBJ2-7
CASRLAGVNQETQYF	TGTGCCAGCAGGTTAGCGGGAGTAAACCAAGAGACCCAGTACTTC	TRBD2	many	TRBV2	TRBJ2-5
CASSYSGSGRTDTQYF	TGTGCCAGCAGTTACTCCGGGTCAGGAAGGACAGATACGCAGTATTTT	-	many	TRBV6-6	TRBJ2-3
CASSLVRGLNNEQFF	TGTGCCAGCAGCTTGGTAAGGGGACTCAATAATGAGCAGTTCTTC	-	-	TRBV5-6	TRBJ2-1
CASKTRGILYGYTF	TGTGCCAGCAAGACCAGGGGTATATTATATGGCTACACCTTC	-	many	TRBV6-1	TRBJ1-2
CASSQRFLLRTNYGYTF	TGCGCCAGCAGCCAAAGATTCCTACTGAGAACTAACTATGGCTACACCTTC	-	few	TRBV4-1	TRBJ1-2